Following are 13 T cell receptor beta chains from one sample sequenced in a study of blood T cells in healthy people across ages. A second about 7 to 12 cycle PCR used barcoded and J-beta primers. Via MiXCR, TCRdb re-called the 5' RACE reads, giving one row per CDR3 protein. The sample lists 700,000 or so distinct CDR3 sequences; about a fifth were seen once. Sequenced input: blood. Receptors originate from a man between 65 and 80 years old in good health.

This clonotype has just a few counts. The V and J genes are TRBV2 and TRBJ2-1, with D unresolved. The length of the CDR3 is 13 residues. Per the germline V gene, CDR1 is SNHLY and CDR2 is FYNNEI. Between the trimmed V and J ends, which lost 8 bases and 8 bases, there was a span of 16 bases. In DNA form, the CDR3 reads TGTGCCAGCTCAAGGAACTCTTGGGATGAGCAGTTCTTC. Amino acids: CASSRNSWDEQFF. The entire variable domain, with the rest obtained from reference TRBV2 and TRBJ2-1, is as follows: EPEVTQTPSHQVTQMGQEVILRCVPISNHLYFYWYRQILGQKVEFLVSFYNNEISEKSEIFDDQFSVERPDGSNFTLKIRSTKLEDSAMYFCASSRNSWDEQFFGPGTRLTVL.

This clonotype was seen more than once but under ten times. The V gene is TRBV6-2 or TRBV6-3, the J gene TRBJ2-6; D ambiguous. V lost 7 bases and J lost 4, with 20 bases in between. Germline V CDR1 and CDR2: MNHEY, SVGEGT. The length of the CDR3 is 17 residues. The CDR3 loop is CASTPVTSSSGANVLTF. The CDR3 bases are TGTGCCAGCACGCCAGTTACCTCTTCCTCCGGGGCCAACGTCCTGACTTTC.

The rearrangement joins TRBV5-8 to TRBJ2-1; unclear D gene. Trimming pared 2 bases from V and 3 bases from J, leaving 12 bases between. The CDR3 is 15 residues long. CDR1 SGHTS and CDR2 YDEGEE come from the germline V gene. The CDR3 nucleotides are TGTGCCAGCAGCTTCTGGATTAGCAGCTACAATGAGCAGTTCTTC. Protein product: CASSFWISSYNEQFF.

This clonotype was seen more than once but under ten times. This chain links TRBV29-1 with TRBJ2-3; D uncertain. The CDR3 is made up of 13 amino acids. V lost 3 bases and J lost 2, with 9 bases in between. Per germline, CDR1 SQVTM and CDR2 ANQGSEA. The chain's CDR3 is CSVDSRATDTQYF. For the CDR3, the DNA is TGCAGCGTTGACTCCCGGGCCACAGATACGCAGTATTTT.

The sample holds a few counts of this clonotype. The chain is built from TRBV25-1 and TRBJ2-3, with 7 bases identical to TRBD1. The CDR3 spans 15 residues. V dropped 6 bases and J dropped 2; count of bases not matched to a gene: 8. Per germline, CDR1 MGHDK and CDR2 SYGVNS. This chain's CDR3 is CASRRQGVSTDTQYF. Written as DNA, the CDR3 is TGTGCCAGCAGAAGACAGGGTGTGTCCACAGATACGCAGTATTTT.

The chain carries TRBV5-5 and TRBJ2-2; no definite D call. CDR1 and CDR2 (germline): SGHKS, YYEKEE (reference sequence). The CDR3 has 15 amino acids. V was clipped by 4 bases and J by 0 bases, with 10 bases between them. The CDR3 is CASSPWTANTGELFF. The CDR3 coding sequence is TGTGCCAGCAGCCCCTGGACGGCGAACACCGGGGAGCTGTTTTTT.

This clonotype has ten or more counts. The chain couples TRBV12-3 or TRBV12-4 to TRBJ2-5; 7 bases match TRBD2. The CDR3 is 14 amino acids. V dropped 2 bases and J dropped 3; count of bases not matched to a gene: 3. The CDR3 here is CASSLWGGEETQYF. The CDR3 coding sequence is TGTGCCAGCAGTTTATGGGGGGGGGAAGAGACCCAGTACTTC.

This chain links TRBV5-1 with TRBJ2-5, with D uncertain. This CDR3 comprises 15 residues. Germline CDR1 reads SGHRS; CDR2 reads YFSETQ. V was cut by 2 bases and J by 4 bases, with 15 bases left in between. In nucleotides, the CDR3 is TGCGCCAGCAGCTTAAAACGACTGGGAAGAGAGACCCAGTACTTC. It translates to CASSLKRLGRETQYF. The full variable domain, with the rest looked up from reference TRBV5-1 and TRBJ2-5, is KAGVTQTPRYLIKTRGQQVTLSCSPISGHRSVSWYQQTPGQGLQFLFEYFSETQRNKGNFPGRFSGRQFSNSRSEMNVSTLELGDSALYLCASSLKRLGRETQYFGPGTRLLVL.

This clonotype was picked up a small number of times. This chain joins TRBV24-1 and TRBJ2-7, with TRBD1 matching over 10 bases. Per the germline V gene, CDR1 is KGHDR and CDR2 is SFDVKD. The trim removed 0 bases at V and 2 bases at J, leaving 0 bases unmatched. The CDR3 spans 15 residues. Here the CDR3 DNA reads TGTGCCACCAGTGATTTGGGACAGGGGGCCTACGAGCAGTACTTC. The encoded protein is CATSDLGQGAYEQYF.

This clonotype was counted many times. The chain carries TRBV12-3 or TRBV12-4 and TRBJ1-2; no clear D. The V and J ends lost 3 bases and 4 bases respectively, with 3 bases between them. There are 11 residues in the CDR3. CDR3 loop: CASSFGYGYTF. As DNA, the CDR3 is TGTGCCAGCAGTTTTGGCTATGGCTACACCTTC.

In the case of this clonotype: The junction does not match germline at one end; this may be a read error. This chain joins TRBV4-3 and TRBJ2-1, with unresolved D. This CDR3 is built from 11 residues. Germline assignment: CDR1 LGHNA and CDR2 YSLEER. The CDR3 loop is CAGSQVGEQFF. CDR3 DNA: TGCGCCGGCAGCCAAGTGGGTGAGCAGTTCTTC.

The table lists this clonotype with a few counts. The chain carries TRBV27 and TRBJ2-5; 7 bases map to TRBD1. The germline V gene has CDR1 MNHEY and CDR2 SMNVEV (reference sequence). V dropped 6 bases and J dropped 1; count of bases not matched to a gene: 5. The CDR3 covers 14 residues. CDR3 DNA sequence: TGTGCCAGCAGGATAGACAGGGCCCAAGAGACCCAGTACTTC. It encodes CASRIDRAQETQYF.

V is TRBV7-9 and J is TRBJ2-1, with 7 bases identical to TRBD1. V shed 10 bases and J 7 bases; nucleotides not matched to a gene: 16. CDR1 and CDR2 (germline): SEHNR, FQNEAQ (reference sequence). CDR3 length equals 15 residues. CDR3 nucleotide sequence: TGTGCCACCGTCCCCAAAACAGGGGCACGGAATGAGCAGTTCTTC. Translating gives CATVPKTGARNEQFF.